The TCR beta chain under discussion was sequenced for a study of cytomegalovirus exposure and HLA in healthy donors (dated by TCRdb to 2016 to 2017). About the full investigation: According to an earlier analysis of several hundred of the donors, 150 million to 200 million T cells yielded 117 million unique TCR beta sequences and approximately 280 Gb of sequence data. Roughly 300 gigabases of sequencing data and tens of millions of unique TCR sequences made up an early release that covered several hundred HLA-typed donors. The genetic ancestry cluster associated with self-reported Caucasian donors included 81% of the 300 to 450 genotyped donors. The study was designed to test whether signatures of past pathogen exposure could be identified by cataloging public T cell receptors. The study used immunosequencing to profile the T cell repertoires of 666 subjects and linked those repertoires to cytomegalovirus serostatus. A separate validation cohort of approximately 130 different subjects was used in addition to the 666-subject first cohort. The study combined high-throughput TCR immunosequencing, statistical association of individual TCRs with disease status, and machine learning to predict cytomegalovirus infection status. In a later analysis, previously published TCR beta repertoires from about 670 donors were re-analyzed and high-resolution HLA genotyping was added so that TCR occurrence patterns could be studied. Rather than drawing on any new phenotypic data, the later analysis identified candidate immune exposures from TCR beta sequences and the way those sequences occurred across donors. In an earlier analysis of several hundred of the donors, high-throughput TCR beta sequencing was used to judge whether each TCR beta V gene segment behaved as functional or pseudogenic. Alongside the repertoire data, information on donor age, sex, ethnicity and CMV serostatus was compiled. A later genetic analysis took genome-wide SNP genotypes for about three fifths of the 666 donors and used that subset as a discovery cohort. Every discovery cohort repertoire had been produced on one sequencing platform. Class I and class II HLA loci were covered by the typing at four-digit resolution. The number of typed donors differed by locus: roughly 620-640 for A, B, C, DRB1 and DQB1; some 540 for DQA1; around 610 for DPA1; and 400 to 480 for DPB1. Roughly 5 DR-DQ haplotypes were handled as single units for association and clustering because linkage in the cohort was strong. Across around 400 genotyped donors of the cohort, an average of approximately 200,000 unique TCR beta nucleotide sequences per donor were sequenced, and roughly 18% of those sequences were non-productive. Broad study findings and their caveats: Some IMGT-functional V segments, including TRBV6-2 and TRBV6-3, could not be distinguished by the 87-base-pair reads and were therefore excluded. A further reported finding was that TCR beta sequences accurately predicted the HLA-A and HLA-B alleles for most subjects in the first cohort. According to a later analysis, parvovirus B19, influenza, CMV and Epstein-Barr virus appeared linked to several top co-occurrence clusters. Broadly in line with IMGT annotations, most TCR beta V segments showed up in productive rearrangements about 90% or about 30% of the time in an earlier analysis of several hundred of the donors. The authors suggested that the approach could potentially be generalized to other disease states and immunological phenotypes. A later analysis found that HLA-associated TCR beta chains were more clonally expanded and had lower generation probabilities than equally common non-associated chains. Assigning TCR associations to individual alleles was difficult when HLA alleles, especially DR and DQ, strongly co-occurred. A later analysis found that TCR association rates varied across HLA loci, with DRB1 alleles showing the most associated TCRs and HLA-C alleles the fewest. The classifier was reported to diagnose cytomegalovirus status with high specificity and sensitivity in both the original and validation cohorts. Most CMV-associated TCR beta chains appeared to be HLA-restricted in a later analysis, and the HLA associations seemed to be driven largely by CMV exposure. In a later genetic analysis, fewer N-insertions in productive TCRs were reported among donors in an Asian-associated ancestry cluster than the approximately 670-donor mean. Correlated functional status among segregating V segments might be attributable to linkage disequilibrium, but an unknown experimental factor could not be ruled out. A later genetic analysis associated a missense DCLRE1C variant with V-gene and J-gene trimming of TCR beta chains, and an independent cohort replicated the association. Roughly uniform sequencing depth across donors was assumed in presence/absence analyses, although this assumption may not hold. At a false discovery rate of 0.05, a later analysis linked around 15,000 TCR beta sequences to specific HLA alleles. A cluster of highly shared sequence variants was judged likely to represent a technical artifact of the sequencing pipeline. A total of fewer than 200 TCR beta chains were listed by the study as associated with cytomegalovirus. CMV serostatus was the only immune exposure information available for the cohort. While some public TCRs were present in many individuals, most TCR sequences turned up only very rarely across donors. Because some donors lacked HLA typing at each locus, the association tests relied only on the typed subset. Because counts were too low, seventeen rarely observed V segments, including chromosome 9 orphons, were left out of the earlier analysis of some 640 of the donors. In vitro tests confirmed that a few of the cytomegalovirus-associated TCR beta chains recognize cytomegalovirus antigens. The cohort was sequenced for TCR beta chains only, and without alpha or paired-chain data the features that could be detected were limited.

Via the germline V gene, CDR1 is MDHEN and CDR2 SYDVKM. The V and J ends are trimmed by 8 bases and 1 base, leaving 8 bases between them. From the cysteine up to the phenylalanine, the CDR3 has a length of 12 residues. Only CDR3 DNA remains: 36 bases, in frame from the first base. The cohort was made up of 500 to 850 healthy bone marrow donors. Cohort members were all nominally healthy when sampled, although unrecorded immune exposures were likely present. The donor tested CMV seronegative and was one of the 352 seronegative cohort members. A peripheral blood sample was provided by each donor, and peripheral blood mononuclear cells were used for TCR beta sequencing. Genomic DNA was extracted from the blood cell samples with the Qiagen DNeasy Blood Extraction Kit. A word on this clone: Its antigen has not been determined. Base qualities are not recorded, but no much larger clone differs from it by a single base.

Library generation was performed with the immunoSEQ multiplex PCR assay. For the multiplex PCR, a mixture combining 60 forward primers for TCR Vbeta segments and 13 reverse primers for TCR Jbeta segments was used. Amplification of the CDR3 region of rearranged TCR beta genes was performed with a multiplex PCR assay on genomic DNA. The amplified TCR beta libraries were sequenced on the Illumina HiSeq System as 87-base-pair reads. Per the source publication's procedure: Across the 670 or so repertoires, a later analysis counted tens of millions of unique TCR beta chains, some 11 million of which were shared by at least two donors. A nearest-neighbor algorithm error-corrected the raw reads and collapsed the reads into unique sequences, merging closely related sequences to remove PCR and sequencing errors. To assign V, D and J gene segments, CDR3 sequences were aligned to IMGT reference sequences. Each retained sequence needed at least a six-nucleotide match to both a V gene segment and a J gene segment. Rearrangements were classified as productive when the CDR3 lacked stop codons and remained in frame with V and J, and all other rearrangements were classified as non-productive. Following IMGT convention, CDR3 was defined as the stretch from the second conserved V-encoded cysteine to the conserved J-encoded phenylalanine. Sequences without an unambiguous match to a single V gene segment were excluded from the earlier analysis of 587 of the donors. In an earlier analysis of 587 of the donors, a V segment was called functional when productive rearrangements were above 56.7%, and segregating when the standard deviation between donors exceeded 5%. A statistical classification framework was built for diagnosing cytomegalovirus status from the catalog of TCR beta chain sequences. In a later analysis, TCR nucleotide sequences were compared against IMGT/GENE-DB human TR gene sequences so that V and J genes could be assigned. A later analysis assigned CDR3 sequences and most-parsimonious VDJ recombination scenarios with the TCRdist pipeline. In a later analysis, each TCR beta chain was defined by its CDR3 amino acid sequence together with its V-gene family, and reads lacking a unique V-gene family were excluded. As a way to deal with suspected cross-contamination and a sequencing artifact, a later analysis dropped nearly 600 nucleotide sequences that were highly shared and had low generation probability. In a later analysis, a clonal expansion index was calculated for each public chain from normalized within-repertoire ranks of inferred template counts. Generation probabilities in a later analysis came from a VDJ recombination model fitted to out-of-frame rearrangements, and those results were checked against IGoR. In a later analysis, hypergeometric tests were used to score TCR-TCR, TCR-HLA and TCR-CMV co-occurrence, with a repertoire-size bias correction applied to TCR pairs. False discovery rates were estimated in a later analysis by permuting HLA or CMV assignments 20 times. A later analysis grouped co-occurring TCRs with DBSCAN, adding TCRdist sequence similarity when clustering within HLA-allele-positive subsets. Repertoires with fewer than 30,000 or more than 120,000 public chains were left out of co-occurrence clustering, as were a handful of repertoires with anomalous nucleotide sharing. The immuneACCESS repertoire file appears here via TCRdb, limited to in-frame rearrangements. These files lack a portion of the clones; in checked studies, under half of the deficit traces to unresolved V genes, and the cause of the others is not known. V and J calls and clone size are those listed in that table; D and trimming were worked out from the DNA. The table for this sample lists 120,000 to 150,000 clones; 61% of them were counted only once. 1.8% of the sample belongs to the ten largest clones.

The chain links TRBV28 with TRBJ1-1; there is no confident call for the D gene. The specimen sequenced was PBMCs. The source is a male donor in good health and CMV-seronegative. The nucleotide sequence reads as follows: TGTGCCAGCTGGGCCGGGAACACTGAAGCTTTCTTT. This gives the protein CASWAGNTEAFF. Full variable domain (CDR3 extended with the reference TRBV28 and TRBJ1-1 proteins): DVKVTQSSRYLVKRTGEKVFLECVQDMDHENMFWYRQDPGLGLRLIYFSYDVKMKEKGDIPEGYSVSREKKERFSLILESASTNQTSMYLCASWAGNTEAFFGQGTRLTVV.